One sample yielded the 20 T cell receptor beta chains listed below, sequenced in a study of shared T cell receptors in the human thymus (dated by TCRdb to the early 2020s). Library preparation employed the immunoSEQ multiplex PCR assay. Sourced from immuneACCESS, this table was stored by TCRdb with only in-frame sequences that have V and J called. A share of the clones is absent; for the studies checked, an unresolved V gene accounts for under half, and the remainder has no known explanation. This sample gives hundreds of thousands of clones in total; around 87% of them show up just once. The top ten clonotypes cover approximately 0.0097% of the sample. Another study also made use of these data, one on human thymus T cells.

The sequencing sample was made of thymocytes. Receptors originate from a boy less than two years old with a congenital heart defect. Donor details come from another sample of the same person, matched by shared clones.

The chain links TRBV2 to TRBJ2-3, with 10 bases matching TRBD2. V lost 3 bases, J lost 4 bases, and 10 bases stayed unmatched. Germline loops: CDR1 SNHLY, CDR2 FYNNEI. CDR3 size: 17 residues. The DNA for the CDR3 is TGTGCCAGCAGTGAGGTAACTAGCGGGGCCCATCCAGATACGCAGTATTTT. Amino acids: CASSEVTSGAHPDTQYF.

The V and J genes are TRBV12-5 and TRBJ1-2; 9 positions agree with TRBD1. V lost 7 bases, J lost 4 bases, and 7 bases stayed unmatched. Germline V gives CDR1 LGHNT, CDR2 FRNRAP. The CDR3 runs 14 residues. The CDR3 spells CASVQDRGIYGYTF. In DNA form, the CDR3 reads TGTGCTAGTGTTCAGGACAGGGGAATCTATGGCTACACCTTC.

The chain employs TRBV11-2 and TRBJ1-2; 8 bases align to TRBD1. V shed 5 bases and J 8 bases; nucleotides not matched to a gene: 10. This CDR3 has 14 amino acids. Germline CDR1 SGHAT, CDR2 FQNNGV. The CDR3 protein is CASSARARGLGYTF. The CDR3 region has the DNA TGTGCCAGCAGCGCCCGAGCCAGGGGGCTCGGCTACACCTTC.

The chain links TRBV25-1 to TRBJ2-1; TRBD2 agrees at 9 bases. The CDR3 has 14 residues. With V trimmed by 6 bases and J by 6 bases, 6 bases remained unmatched. Germline assignment: CDR1 MGHDK and CDR2 SYGVNS. Here the CDR3 reads CASRVAGGPNEQFF. Written as DNA, the CDR3 is TGTGCCAGCAGGGTGGCGGGAGGGCCCAATGAGCAGTTCTTC.

The CDR3 loop is CASSRLFQETQYF. CDR3 DNA sequence: TGCGCCAGCAGCCGGCTCTTCCAAGAGACCCAGTACTTC. This chain joins TRBV4-3 and TRBJ2-5, with D unresolved. V was clipped by 4 bases and J by 1 base, with 7 bases between them. CDR3 size: 13 residues. Germline V gene data show CDR1 as LGHNA and CDR2 as YSLEER.

The chain has TRBV28 and TRBJ2-7, with D perhaps matching TRBD2 (5 bases). This CDR3 comprises 15 residues. Germline V gene data show CDR1 as MDHEN and CDR2 as SYDVKM. The V gene lost 6 bases and the J gene lost 1 base, with 16 bases spanning the gap. The CDR3 DNA is TGTGCCAGCAGCGTCCCCGGCGGGCGATCCTACGAGCAGTACTTC. This translates into CASSVPGGRSYEQYF.

Here the CDR3 reads CASSSLTSGGAGPYEQYF. In DNA form, the CDR3 reads TGTGCCAGCAGTTCCCTGACTAGCGGGGGGGCGGGCCCCTACGAGCAGTACTTC. V and J are TRBV27 and TRBJ2-7, with 14 positions matching TRBD2. The CDR3 runs 18 residues. CDR1 MNHEY and CDR2 SMNVEV come from the germline V gene (reference sequence). Germline trimming cut 4 bases from V and 2 bases from J; bases unmatched to any gene: 10.

The chain joins TRBV5-1 to TRBJ2-2; D not resolved. Germline loops: CDR1 SGHRS, CDR2 YFSETQ. There are 16 residues in the CDR3. V was clipped by 1 base and J by 7 bases, with 17 bases between them. The CDR3 DNA follows: TGCGCCAGCAGCTTGCATTACATGAGCGCCATCGGGGAGCTGTTTTTT. Translated: CASSLHYMSAIGELFF. Full variable domain (outside the CDR3, taken from reference TRBV5-1 and TRBJ2-2): KAGVTQTPRYLIKTRGQQVTLSCSPISGHRSVSWYQQTPGQGLQFLFEYFSETQRNKGNFPGRFSGRQFSNSRSEMNVSTLELGDSALYLCASSLHYMSAIGELFFGEGSRLTVL.

This clone was seen once. This chain connects TRBV11-2 to TRBJ2-7, with a weak D call TRBD2 (6 bases). The CDR3 spans 16 residues. V gave up 0 bases and J gave up 1 base, with 13 bases separating them. Germline V gives CDR1 SGHAT, CDR2 FQNNGV. The CDR3 sequence is CASSLERREESYEQYF. As DNA, the CDR3 is TGTGCCAGCAGCTTAGAACGCAGGGAGGAGTCCTACGAGCAGTACTTC.

This rearrangement joins TRBV6-5 to TRBJ1-1; no definite D call. Germline lookup yields CDR1 MNHEY and CDR2 SVGAGI. Trimming took 5 bases from V and 1 from J, leaving 8 bases between them. The CDR3 length is 13 residues. The CDR3 loop is CASSHNQNTEAFF. In nucleotides, the CDR3 is TGTGCCAGCAGTCACAACCAGAACACTGAAGCTTTCTTT.

V usage is TRBV27 and J usage is TRBJ1-2; D not certain. The CDR3 runs to 14 residues. Trimming removed 5 bases from V and 0 bases from J, with 10 bases in between. Germline V gives CDR1 MNHEY, CDR2 SMNVEV (reference sequence). The chain's CDR3 is CASSMRWANYGYTF. The CDR3 DNA reads TGTGCCAGCAGTATGAGGTGGGCTAACTATGGCTACACCTTC.

Note on this clone: Germline and junction disagree at one end, which may indicate a read error. The rearrangement joins TRBV18 to TRBJ1-2, with a weak D call TRBD1 (5 bases). The CDR3 covers 17 residues. Germline V gene sequence: CDR1 KGHSH, CDR2 LQKENI. CDR3 amino acids: CASSPLTDPTSNYGYPF. Here the CDR3 DNA reads TGTGCCAGCTCACCATTGACAGACCCTACCTCTAACTATGGCTACCCCTTC.

V is TRBV5-5 and J is TRBJ2-5, with 7 bases lining up with TRBD1. The V gene end was trimmed by 2 bases and the J gene end by 2 bases; junction bases not matched to a gene: 6. The CDR3 length is 15 residues. The V gene's germline CDR1 is SGHKS and CDR2 YYEKEE (reference sequence). The DNA for the CDR3 is TGTGCCAGCAGCTTCGACCGGGACAGACAAGAGACCCAGTACTTC. Amino acids: CASSFDRDRQETQYF. The full variable domain, with the rest looked up from reference TRBV5-5 and TRBJ2-5, is DAGVTQSPTHLIKTRGQQVTLRCSPISGHKSVSWYQQVLGQGPQFIFQYYEKEERGRGNFPDRFSARQFPNYSSELNVNALLLGDSALYLCASSFDRDRQETQYFGPGTRLLVL.

The V call is TRBV6-5, the J call TRBJ1-2, with TRBD1 matching 7 bases. The CDR3 sequence is 16 residues long. V lost 4 bases, J lost 3 bases, and 11 bases stayed unmatched. CDR1 is MNHEY, CDR2 SVGAGI, per germline. The CDR3: CASSLNNPGQHYGYTF. The CDR3 DNA reads TGTGCCAGCAGTTTAAACAATCCGGGACAGCACTATGGCTACACCTTC.

J is TRBJ1-5 and V is TRBV12-5; D unclear. V lost 6 bases to trimming and J lost 0 bases, with 9 bases between them. Germline loops: CDR1 LGHNT, CDR2 FRNRAP. The CDR3 has 14 residues. Here the CDR3 reads CASGAGDSNQPQHF. The CDR3 DNA follows: TGTGCTAGTGGCGCGGGCGATAGCAATCAGCCCCAGCATTTT.

The chain is built from TRBV28 and TRBJ1-2, with D tentatively TRBD1 (5 bases). Trimming shortened V by 4 bases and J by 8 bases, and 14 bases separated the two germline ends. In germline, CDR1 is MDHEN, CDR2 SYDVKM. The CDR3 is 13 residues long. The CDR3 here is CASSSLRGRGYTF. The CDR3 nucleotides are TGTGCCAGCAGTTCCCTAAGGGGAAGGGGCTACACCTTC.

This rearrangement joins TRBV29-1 to TRBJ1-2, with 7 bases fitting TRBD1. The V and J ends lost 6 bases and 4 bases, in that order; junction bases with no gene match: 14. The germline V gene has CDR1 SQVTM and CDR2 ANQGSEA. The CDR3 sequence is 15 residues long. Here the CDR3 reads CSVVDRQGAGYGYTF. The CDR3 bases are TGCAGCGTGGTCGACCGACAGGGTGCAGGCTATGGCTACACCTTC.

Concerning this clone itself: Other nucleotide sequences from this sample produce the same CDR3. V is TRBV7-8 and J is TRBJ1-6, with D possibly matching TRBD1 (5 bases). Trimming removed 5 bases from V and 5 bases from J, with 16 bases in between. There are 16 residues in the CDR3. The germline gives CDR1 SGHVS, CDR2 FQNEAQ. The DNA of the CDR3 is TGTGCCAGCAGCGGACCCGTCGAAGGGGATAATTCACCCCTCCACTTT. Its protein is CASSGPVEGDNSPLHF.

The rearrangement uses TRBV28 and TRBJ2-5, with D perhaps matching TRBD1 (6 bases). Looked up from germline, CDR1 is MDHEN and CDR2 is SYDVKM. V was shortened by 6 bases and J by 6 bases, with 17 bases between the two germline ends. The CDR3 loop spans 14 amino acids. The CDR3 region has the DNA TGTGCCAGCAGGGGGTGGATGGGGGCGAAGACCCAGTACTTC. Translated: CASRGWMGAKTQYF.

As to this clone: A read error may account for a junction end that differs from germline. Other DNA sequences in the same sample also yield this CDR3. The V gene is TRBV27, the J gene TRBJ1-6; D is perhaps TRBD1 (6 bases). Per the germline V gene, CDR1 is MNHEY and CDR2 is SMNVEV (reference sequence). The CDR3 has 15 residues. The CDR3 bases are TGTGCCAGCAGTGCCGACAGGATCGAACATTCCCCCCTCCACTTT. Protein sequence: CASSADRIEHSPLHF.